What follows is one TCR beta chain and its context. The antigen remains undetermined. These data belong to a study of cytomegalovirus exposure and HLA in healthy donors. Study-wide results and limits: Testing in vitro showed a few CMV-associated chains specific for CMV antigens.

CDR1 is MNHNS, CDR2 SASEGT, per germline. The ends lost 4 bases at V and 1 base at J; junction bases unmatched: 4. The CDR3 extends over 16 amino acids. In the PCR, 60 Vbeta and 13 Jbeta primers were used. The protocol was immunoSEQ multiplex PCR, while the TCRdb copy is restricted to in-frame clones and leaves out a portion. The table shows about 150,000 clones, with 76% occurring only once. Sequenced sample: PBMCs. The sequence came from a female donor in good health and CMV-seropositive. V is TRBV6-1 and J is TRBJ1-5, with 10 bases aligning to TRBD1. The CDR3 DNA follows: TGTGCCAGCAGTGCAGGGACAGGGGTGAGCAATCAGCCCCAGCATTTT. This gives the protein CASSAGTGVSNQPQHF.